The T cell receptor beta chain described here comes from a study of T cells in Graves' hyperthyroidism and ophthalmopathy. Study-level results: Ophthalmopathy prediction by the model preceded onset by a median approximately six months. Blood also held most thyroid clonotypes expanded beyond 0.001.

Germline CDR1 LNHDA, CDR2 SQIVND (reference sequence). This CDR3 comprises 14 residues. Trimming left V 5 bases short and J 2 bases short, with 10 bases between. Worth noting for this clonotype: Its antigen remains unidentified.

RNA transcripts were the template for amplifying TCR beta CDR3 regions. During a first-round RT-PCR of the TCR CDR3, the HTBI primer set was used. TCRdb ran MiXCR on the multiplex PCR reads and lists one entry per CDR3 protein. The sample lists about 360,000 distinct CDR3 sequences, less than 15% occurring once. No ophthalmopathy progression within 18 months constituted stable Graves' hyperthyroidism. The chain carries TRBV19 and TRBJ2-4, with D tentatively TRBD2 (6 bases). The sequenced sample consisted of blood. This receptor was obtained from a woman aged 18-29 years with Graves' hyperthyroidism. The DNA for the CDR3 is TGTGCCAGTAGTGGGGGGTCCACCAAAAACATTCAGTACTTC. Protein product: CASSGGSTKNIQYF.